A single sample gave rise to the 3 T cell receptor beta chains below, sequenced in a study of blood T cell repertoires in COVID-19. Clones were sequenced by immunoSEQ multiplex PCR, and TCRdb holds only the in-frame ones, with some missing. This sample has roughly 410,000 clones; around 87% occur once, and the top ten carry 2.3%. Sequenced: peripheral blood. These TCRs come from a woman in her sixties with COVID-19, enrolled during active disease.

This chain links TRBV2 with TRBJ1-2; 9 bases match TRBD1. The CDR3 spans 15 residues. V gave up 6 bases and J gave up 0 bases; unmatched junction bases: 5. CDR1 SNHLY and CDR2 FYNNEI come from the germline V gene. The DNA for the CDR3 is TGTGCCAGCAGCAAACAGGGGGCGCCTAACTATGGCTACACCTTC. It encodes CASSKQGAPNYGYTF.

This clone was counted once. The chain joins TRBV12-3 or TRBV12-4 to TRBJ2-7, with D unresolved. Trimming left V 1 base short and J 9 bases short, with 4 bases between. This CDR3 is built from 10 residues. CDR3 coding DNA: TGTGCCAGCAGTTTAGACAGGCAGTACTTC. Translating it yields CASSLDRQYF.

In DNA, the CDR3 is TGTGCCAGCAGTTTCAGACTAGCGGGGTTCACAGATACGCAGTATTTT. Translated: CASSFRLAGFTDTQYF. The chain links TRBV7-9 to TRBJ2-3, with TRBD2 matching over 11 bases. Germline-derived CDR1 and CDR2 are SEHNR and FQNEAQ (reference sequence). The V gene end was trimmed by 6 bases and the J gene end by 2 bases; junction bases not matched to a gene: 7. The CDR3 contains 16 residues.